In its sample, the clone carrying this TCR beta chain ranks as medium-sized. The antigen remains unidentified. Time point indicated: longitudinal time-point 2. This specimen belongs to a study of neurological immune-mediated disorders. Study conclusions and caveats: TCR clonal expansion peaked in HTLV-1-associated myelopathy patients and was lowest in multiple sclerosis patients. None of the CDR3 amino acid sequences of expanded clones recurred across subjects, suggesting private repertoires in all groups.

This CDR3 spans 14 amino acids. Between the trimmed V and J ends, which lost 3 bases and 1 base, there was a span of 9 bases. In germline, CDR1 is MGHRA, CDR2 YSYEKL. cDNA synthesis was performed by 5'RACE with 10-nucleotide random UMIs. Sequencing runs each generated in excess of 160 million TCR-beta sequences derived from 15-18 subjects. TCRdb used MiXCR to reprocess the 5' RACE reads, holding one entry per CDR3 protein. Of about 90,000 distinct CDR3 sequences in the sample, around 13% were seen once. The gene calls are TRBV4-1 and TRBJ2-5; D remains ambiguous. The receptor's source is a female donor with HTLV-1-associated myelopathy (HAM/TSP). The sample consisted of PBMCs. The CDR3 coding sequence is TGCGCCAGCAGCCACGGACGGACCCAAGAGACCCAGTACTTC. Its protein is CASSHGRTQETQYF.